The 10 T cell receptor beta chains reported below all come from one sample, sequenced in a study of CD8 T cells in ankylosing spondylitis. Findings and caveats of the study: For ankylosing spondylitis blood, a TCR beta motif of 8 or 9 highly homologous variants appeared characteristic.

TCRdb fed the 5' RACE reads into MiXCR, producing one record per CDR3 protein. Of roughly 470,000 distinct CDR3 sequences in the sample, roughly 26% are singletons; the top ten hold approximately 1%. Their recognized antigens are unknown. Sequenced material: blood, either unsorted or a sorted T cell fraction (not recorded which). These receptors came from a male donor with ankylosing spondylitis.

This sequence joins TRBV11-2 and TRBJ2-2; 12 bases are shared with TRBD2. With V trimmed by 5 bases and J by 4 bases, 5 bases remained unmatched. CDR1 and CDR2 from the germline V gene are SGHAT and FQNNGV. CDR3 length equals 16 residues. The CDR3 here is CASSQTSGSLTGELFF. Here the CDR3 DNA reads TGTGCCAGCAGCCAGACTAGCGGGAGCCTCACCGGGGAGCTGTTTTTT.

This chain connects TRBV24-1 to TRBJ2-3; 8 bases line up with TRBD1. Germline-derived CDR1 and CDR2 are KGHDR and SFDVKD. J was trimmed by 2 bases and V by 3 bases; bases with no gene match: 9. The CDR3 sequence is 17 residues long. CDR3 protein: CATSDPRTGRNTDTQYF. The CDR3 DNA reads as TGTGCCACCAGTGATCCCCGGACAGGGAGAAACACAGATACGCAGTATTTT.

The chain links TRBV20-1 to TRBJ2-1, with TRBD2 matching 13 bases. Germline V CDR1 and CDR2: DFQATT, SNEGSKA (reference sequence). The CDR3 loop spans 16 amino acids. Trimming cost V 5 bases and J 4 bases; bases outside gene matches: 8. The CDR3 is CSALPWTSGGYNEQFF. Here the CDR3 DNA reads TGCAGTGCTCTGCCTTGGACTAGCGGGGGTTACAATGAGCAGTTCTTC.

This clonotype was detected a few times. The genes are TRBV7-2 and TRBJ2-6; the D is unclear. The CDR3 runs 13 residues. Looked up from germline, CDR1 is SGHTA and CDR2 is FQGNSA. With 5 bases removed from V and 0 bases from J, the gap between germline ends came to 2 bases. The CDR3 loop reads CASSTSGANVLTF. CDR3 nucleotides: TGTGCCAGCAGCACCTCTGGGGCCAACGTCCTGACTTTC.

The V and J genes are TRBV20-1 and TRBJ2-4; D uncertain. Germline V lookup: CDR1 DFQATT, CDR2 SNEGSKA (reference sequence). This CDR3 has 15 amino acids. Between the trimmed V and J ends, which lost 7 bases and 0 bases, there was a span of 16 bases. Here the CDR3 DNA reads TGCAGTGGTTACCCTAGGAACCTAGCCAAAAACATTCAGTACTTC. Its protein is CSGYPRNLAKNIQYF.

This clonotype was detected a few times. V and J are TRBV27 and TRBJ1-2; D possibly corresponds to TRBD1 (6 bases). V gave up 5 bases and J gave up 8 bases, with 18 bases separating them. Germline-derived CDR1 and CDR2 are MNHEY and SMNVEV (reference sequence). The CDR3 has 14 residues. In nucleotides, the CDR3 is TGTGCCAGCAGTGTAGGACAGTCCCATAGGGGCTACACCTTC. This translates into CASSVGQSHRGYTF.

This clonotype was counted only a few times. The chain uses TRBV5-8 and TRBJ2-1; D is unresolved. This CDR3 is 10 amino acids long. CDR1 and CDR2 from the germline V gene are SGHTS and YDEGEE. The ends were cut back, 5 bases at V and 12 bases at J, with 9 bases in the middle. The CDR3 bases are TGTGCCAGCAGGGTGGCGACGCAGTTCTTC. Translation gives CASRVATQFF.

This chain connects TRBV7-8 to TRBJ2-3; the match to TRBD1 covers 9 bases. J lost 1 base, V lost 4 bases, and 9 bases had no gene match. This CDR3 spans 17 amino acids. Per the germline V gene, CDR1 is SGHVS and CDR2 is FQNEAQ. CDR3 bases: TGTGCCAGCAGCTCGGTTTATACAGGGGGCGGCACAGATACGCAGTATTTT. Its protein product is CASSSVYTGGGTDTQYF.

CDR3 region: CASRSGLAGDLYF. CDR3 bases: TGTGCCAGCAGGAGCGGACTAGCGGGAGACCTGTACTTC. The chain is built from TRBV6-6 and TRBJ2-4; TRBD2 matches 13 bases. Germline V lookup: CDR1 MNHNY, CDR2 SVGAGI (reference sequence). The CDR3 contains 13 residues. J was trimmed by 15 bases and V by 6 bases; bases with no gene match: 8.

This clonotype has only a few counts. The chain is built from TRBV12-3 or TRBV12-4 and TRBJ1-1; no clear D. CDR3 length: 14 residues. V gave up 5 bases and J gave up 2 bases, with 12 bases separating them. The CDR3 sequence is CASSQYDKNTEAFF. As DNA, the CDR3 is TGTGCCAGCAGTCAATACGATAAAAACACTGAAGCTTTCTTT.